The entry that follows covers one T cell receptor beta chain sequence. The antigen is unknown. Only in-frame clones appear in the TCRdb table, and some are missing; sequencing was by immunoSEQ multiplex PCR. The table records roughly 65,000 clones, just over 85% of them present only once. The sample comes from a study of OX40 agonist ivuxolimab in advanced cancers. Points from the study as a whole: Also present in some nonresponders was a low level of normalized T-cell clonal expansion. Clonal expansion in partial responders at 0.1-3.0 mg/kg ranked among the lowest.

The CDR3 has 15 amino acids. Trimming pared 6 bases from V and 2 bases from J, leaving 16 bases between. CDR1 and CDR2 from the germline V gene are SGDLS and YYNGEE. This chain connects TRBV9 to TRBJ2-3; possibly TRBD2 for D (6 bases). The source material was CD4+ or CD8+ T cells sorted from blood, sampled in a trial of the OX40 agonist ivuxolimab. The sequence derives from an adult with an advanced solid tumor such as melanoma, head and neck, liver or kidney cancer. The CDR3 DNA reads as TGTGCCAGCATGGCGGGGCGACGAACCACAGATACGCAGTATTTT. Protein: CASMAGRRTTDTQYF.